This T cell receptor beta chain was identified during a study of identical twins. The germline gives CDR1 KGHDR, CDR2 SFDVKD. CDR3 length: 13 amino acids. V lost 4 bases and J lost 7, with 10 bases in between. Donors uniformly comprised healthy Caucasians. A word on this clonotype: Its antigen is unidentified.

TCRdb analysed the 5' RACE reads with MiXCR anew, one entry per CDR3 protein. The sample carries 300,000 to 400,000 distinct CDR3 sequences, 9% recorded once. Notes on the study in general: Carriage of fewer insertions was seen in abundant cord blood beta clonotypes, whereas memory repertoires showed none.

This receptor was obtained from a woman aged 50 to 60 in good health. The chain carries TRBV24-1 and TRBJ2-1; maybe TRBD2 (6 bases). Source material: naive T cells sorted from blood. In DNA, the CDR3 is TGTGCCACCAGTGAAAGGCGGGGAAATGAGCAGTTCTTC. The encoded protein is CATSERRGNEQFF.